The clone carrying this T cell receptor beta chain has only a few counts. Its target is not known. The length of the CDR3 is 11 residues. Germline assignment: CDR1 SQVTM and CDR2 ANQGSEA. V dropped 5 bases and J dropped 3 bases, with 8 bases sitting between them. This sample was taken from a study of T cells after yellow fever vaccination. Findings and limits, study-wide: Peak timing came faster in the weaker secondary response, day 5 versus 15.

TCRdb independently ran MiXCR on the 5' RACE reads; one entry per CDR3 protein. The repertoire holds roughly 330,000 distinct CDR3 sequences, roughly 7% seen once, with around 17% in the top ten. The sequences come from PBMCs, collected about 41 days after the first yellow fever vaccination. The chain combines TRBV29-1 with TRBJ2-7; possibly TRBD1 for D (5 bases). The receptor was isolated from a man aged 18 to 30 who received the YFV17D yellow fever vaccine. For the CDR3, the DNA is TGCAGCGTTCGACAGATCTACGAGCAGTACTTC. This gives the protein CSVRQIYEQYF.